Below, one T cell receptor beta chain is given with its context. This clonotype was picked up many times. There is no known antigen for this receptor. Within one base of it there is no much larger clone, and no base qualities were kept. This specimen belongs to a study of response to subunit inactivated influenza vaccine (dated by TCRdb to the late 2010s). With regard to the full study: To follow how T cells responded to a trivalent subunit inactivated influenza vaccine, the researchers relied on deep quantitative profiling of the T cell receptor repertoire.

Libraries were built with RT-PCR. The sequencer was an Illumina HiSeq 2500. TCRdb trimmed the raw reads at Q25, called clones with MiXCR and kept productive beta chains. Rows are unified per CDR3 protein, each entry keeping the most common DNA and genes. The sample profile shows about 780,000 distinct CDR3 sequences; approximately 18% of them were found once. The ten largest clones capture 9.5% to 13% of the sample. Study-level results and caveats: The authors suggested that each seasonal influenza vaccination may recruit only a limited number of new T cells.

The germline V gene (reference sequence) gives CDR1 as LNHDA and CDR2 as SQIVND. After removal of 4 bases from V and 0 bases from J, the junction retains 4 bases not matched to a gene. The cysteine opens and the phenylalanine closes a CDR3 of 15 amino acids. Only the CDR3 portion is preserved as DNA: 45 bases, with reading frame beginning at the first base. The sequenced sample was PBMCs from blood, obtained around 5 days after vaccination. This TCR came from a man over 45 who received an inactivated influenza vaccine. Donor details come from another sample of the same person, matched by shared clones. Rearrangement joined TRBV19 to TRBJ2-3; 7 bases in the junction line up with TRBD2. The CDR3 protein is CASSSRAGSTDTQYF. The nucleotide sequence is TGTGCCAGTAGTAGCCGAGCGGGGAGCACAGATACGCAGTATTTT.